These 24 T cell receptor beta chains were all obtained from the same sample, sequenced in a study of T cell clones after liver transplantation (dated by TCRdb to between 2018 and 2020). Preparation of the library involved the immunoSEQ multiplex PCR assay. Imported from immuneACCESS, the table was reduced by TCRdb to in-frame sequences with V and J called. These copies leave out some clones; in studies compared against another copy, an unresolved V gene accounts for under half, and the cause of the remainder is not known. The sample table contains around 110,000 clones; only one count was recorded for 90% of them. In total, the top ten clones hold around 0.83% of the sample. The material sequenced was CD4+ T cells from blood, taken 12 months after liver transplant. The receptor source for this set is a human patient who received a liver transplant. The graft donor may be the source of some T cells after a transplant.

This chain connects TRBV19 to TRBJ1-5, with a possible D match to TRBD1 (5 bases). Germline CDR1 is LNHDA and CDR2 is SQIVND (reference sequence). Deletions cut 3 bases from V and 7 bases from J, with 22 bases between. The length of the CDR3 is 17 residues. CDR3 sequence: CASSISRVFGGRQPQHF. The CDR3 nucleotides are TGTGCCAGTAGTATTAGCAGGGTTTTTGGTGGTAGGCAGCCCCAGCATTTT.

The chain employs TRBV5-5 and TRBJ1-5, with unresolved D. Germline V CDR1 and CDR2: SGHKS, YYEKEE (reference sequence). The CDR3 is 15 residues long. V was trimmed by 1 base and J by 6 bases, leaving 14 bases between them. The CDR3 DNA sequence: TGTGCCAGCAGCTTGACCGGGGTATTGAGTCAGCCCCAGCATTTT. It yields the protein CASSLTGVLSQPQHF.

Only a few counts were recorded for this clone. V and J are TRBV14 and TRBJ1-1; 8 bases match TRBD1. J gave up 4 bases and V 2 bases, and 6 bases lay outside the gene matches. The length of the CDR3 is 15 residues. Germline loops: CDR1 SGHDN, CDR2 FVKESK. CDR3 sequence: CASSQRTGRITEAFF. The CDR3 DNA reads as TGTGCCAGCAGCCAAAGGACAGGGAGAATCACTGAAGCTTTCTTT.

The chain links TRBV9 to TRBJ2-7, with 10 bases that match TRBD1. Losses at the gene ends were 4 bases for V and 5 bases for J; bases not matched to a gene: 9. CDR3 length: 15 residues. CDR1 SGDLS and CDR2 YYNGEE come from the germline V gene. The CDR3 bases are TGTGCCAGCAGCCCGGCCCCGGACAGGGGGGACGAGCAGTACTTC. It encodes CASSPAPDRGDEQYF.

V gene TRBV28 combines with J gene TRBJ2-4, with D tentatively TRBD1 or TRBD2 (5 bases each). Trimming took 5 bases from V and 1 from J, leaving 18 bases between them. Germline CDR1 reads MDHEN; CDR2 reads SYDVKM. The CDR3 is 17 residues long. This chain's CDR3 is CASSPPRGASAKNIQYF. In DNA, the CDR3 is TGTGCCAGCAGTCCCCCACGGGGCGCCTCGGCCAAAAACATTCAGTACTTC.

The rearrangement links TRBV2 to TRBJ2-3; D is unclear. The CDR3 has 13 residues. V was clipped by 8 bases and J by 3 bases, with 12 bases between them. Germline CDR1 SNHLY, CDR2 FYNNEI. CDR3 loop: CASGKVMTDTQYF. In DNA form, the CDR3 reads TGTGCCAGCGGGAAGGTCATGACAGATACGCAGTATTTT.

The chain couples TRBV11-3 to TRBJ1-2; 8 bases map to TRBD1. This CDR3 has 15 residues. Germline assignment: CDR1 SGHNT and CDR2 YENEEA. V lost 0 bases and J lost 4; bases outside the gene matches: 4. The CDR3 nucleotides are TGTGCCAGCAGCTTAGAGGCAGGGGGCGTCTATGGCTACACCTTC. Translating it yields CASSLEAGGVYGYTF.

The V and J genes are TRBV2 and TRBJ1-4; TRBD1 agrees at 7 bases. The CDR3 sequence is 13 residues long. Germline V gene sequence: CDR1 SNHLY, CDR2 FYNNEI. J was trimmed by 7 bases and V by 6 bases; bases with no gene match: 5. CDR3 bases: TGTGCCAGCAGCCCTCGGACAGGTGAAAAACTGTTTTTT. It codes for CASSPRTGEKLFF.

V is TRBV7-3 and J is TRBJ2-7, with D perhaps TRBD2 (6 bases). The CDR3 sequence is 17 residues long. V lost 2 bases to trimming and J lost 2 bases, with 19 bases between them. The V gene's germline CDR1 is SGHTA and CDR2 FQGTGA. The DNA of the CDR3 is TGTGCCAGCAGCTTACGGCCACTAGCCCTTTTCCCCTACGAGCAGTACTTC. It translates to CASSLRPLALFPYEQYF. The full variable domain, its missing parts supplied by reference TRBV7-3 and TRBJ2-7, is GAGVSQTPSNKVTEKGKYVELRCDPISGHTALYWYRQSLGQGPEFLIYFQGTGAADDSGLPNDRFFAVRPEGSVSTLKIQRTERGDSAVYLCASSLRPLALFPYEQYFGPGTRLTVT.

The rearrangement links TRBV2 to TRBJ1-3, with 7 bases fitting TRBD1. Germline lookup yields CDR1 SNHLY and CDR2 FYNNEI. V lost 8 bases and J lost 2; bases outside the gene matches: 3. The CDR3 runs to 13 residues. For the CDR3, the DNA is TGTGCCAGCTCCGGGACAGCTGGAAACACCATATATTTT. It yields the protein CASSGTAGNTIYF.

V is TRBV11-1 and J is TRBJ2-5, with D perhaps matching TRBD1 or TRBD2 (5 bases each). This CDR3 has 14 amino acids. V was trimmed by 4 bases and J by 1 base, leaving 10 bases between them. Germline CDR1 SGHAT, CDR2 FQDESV (reference sequence). Here the CDR3 DNA reads TGTGCCAGCAGCTCTTCCGGGGCCCAAGAGACCCAGTACTTC. Residues: CASSSSGAQETQYF.

This clone has a handful of counts. This chain uses TRBV25-1 with TRBJ2-5, with D uncertain. This CDR3 is built from 15 residues. V was clipped by 4 bases and J by 5 bases, with 17 bases between them. Germline CDR1 reads MGHDK; CDR2 reads SYGVNS. The chain's CDR3 is CASSGIFGRRETQYF. The DNA of the CDR3 is TGTGCCAGCAGTGGCATCTTTGGGCGCAGGGAGACCCAGTACTTC.

This chain joins TRBV2 and TRBJ2-7, with 8 bases fitting TRBD1. CDR1 SNHLY and CDR2 FYNNEI come from the germline V gene. V was clipped by 2 bases and J by 5 bases; unmatched bases: 5. The CDR3 contains 14 residues. The CDR3 is CASSELRTGNEQYF. CDR3 nucleotides: TGTGCCAGCAGTGAATTAAGGACAGGGAACGAGCAGTACTTC.

This clone came up a few times. The chain uses TRBV6-6 and TRBJ2-2, with 13 bases lining up with TRBD2. V was pared by 5 bases and J by 6 bases, with 3 bases of the junction left unmatched. The CDR3 is 15 amino acids. In germline, CDR1 is MNHNY, CDR2 SVGAGI (reference sequence). The CDR3 bases are TGTGCCAGCAGTACTAGCGGGAGGGCCCCCGGGGAGCTGTTTTTT. This gives the protein CASSTSGRAPGELFF.

This chain links TRBV27 with TRBJ2-7; TRBD2 matches at 7 bases. Germline-derived CDR1 and CDR2 are MNHEY and SMNVEV (reference sequence). Germline trimming cut 7 bases from V and 1 base from J; bases unmatched to any gene: 10. The CDR3 consists of 15 residues. CDR3 bases: TGTGCCAGCACGCTTCGCGCGGGGGTTTCCTACGAGCAGTACTTC. It is translated as CASTLRAGVSYEQYF.

CDR3 nucleotide sequence: TGCGCCAGCAGCTTGAATCCCGACGTATCCTATGGCTACACCTTC. Residues: CASSLNPDVSYGYTF. The rearrangement uses TRBV5-1 and TRBJ1-2; D is unresolved. The CDR3 has 15 residues. V was shortened by 1 base and J by 4 bases, with 14 bases between the two germline ends. Germline loops: CDR1 SGHRS, CDR2 YFSETQ.

V and J are TRBV11-2 and TRBJ2-2, with a possible D match to TRBD1 (6 bases). Germline V gene lookup returns CDR1 SGHAT and CDR2 FQNNGV. V was cut by 6 bases and J by 3 bases, with 11 bases left in between. This CDR3 contains 14 residues. The CDR3 reads CASRREGDTGELFF. Written as DNA, the CDR3 is TGTGCCAGCAGGAGAGAGGGGGACACCGGGGAGCTGTTTTTT. The full variable domain, rest sourced from reference TRBV11-2 and TRBJ2-2, is EAGVAQSPRYKIIEKRQSVAFWCNPISGHATLYWYQQILGQGPKLLIQFQNNGVVDDSQLPKDRFSAERLKGVDSTLKIQPAKLEDSAVYLCASRREGDTGELFFGEGSRLTVL.

The gene calls are TRBV30 and TRBJ1-3, with 10 bases that match TRBD1. V lost 0 bases to trimming and J lost 1 base; unmatched junction nucleotides: 3. The germline V gene has CDR1 GTSNPN and CDR2 SVGIG (reference sequence). The CDR3 sequence is 16 residues long. CDR3 sequence (DNA): TGTGCCTGGAGTGTAGGACAGGGGGGATCTGGAAACACCATATATTTT. This translates into CAWSVGQGGSGNTIYF.

This clone was counted a single time. The V call is TRBV10-1, the J call TRBJ2-3; the D gene could be TRBD1 or TRBD2 (5 bases each). The CDR3 consists of 13 residues. Germline values: CDR1 WNHNN, CDR2 SYGVQD (reference sequence). V lost 7 bases to trimming and J lost 0 bases, with 8 bases between them. CDR3 protein: CASNGDSTDTQYF. DNA of the CDR3: TGCGCCAGCAACGGGGACAGCACAGATACGCAGTATTTT.

The gene calls are TRBV5-4 and TRBJ2-1, with unresolved D. Trimming left V 0 bases short and J 8 bases short, with 9 bases between. The germline V gene encodes CDR1 SGHNT and CDR2 YYREEE (reference sequence). The CDR3 loop spans 13 amino acids. CDR3 nucleotides: TGTGCCAGCAGCTTGGCCGCTGAGTATGAGCAGTTCTTC. Its protein is CASSLAAEYEQFF.

This clone was picked up one time. The genes are TRBV11-2 and TRBJ1-3; D is unresolved. This CDR3 region has 14 residues. Per the germline V gene, CDR1 is SGHAT and CDR2 is FQNNGV. Trimming shortened V by 6 bases and J by 3 bases, and 12 bases separated the two germline ends. As DNA, the CDR3 is TGTGCCAGCAGGCCCGCGGCAGGTGGAAACACCATATATTTT. Translated: CASRPAAGGNTIYF. Full variable domain (outside the CDR3, taken from reference TRBV11-2 and TRBJ1-3): EAGVAQSPRYKIIEKRQSVAFWCNPISGHATLYWYQQILGQGPKLLIQFQNNGVVDDSQLPKDRFSAERLKGVDSTLKIQPAKLEDSAVYLCASRPAAGGNTIYFGEGSWLTVV.

This rearrangement joins TRBV11-2 to TRBJ1-2; 10 bases are shared with TRBD1. CDR1 and CDR2 (germline): SGHAT, FQNNGV. This CDR3 contains 20 residues. V lost 0 bases and J lost 0; bases outside the gene matches: 13. CDR3 DNA sequence: TGTGCCAGCAGCTTAGATGTTTTTGGGACAGGGGAGACATCTAACTATGGCTACACCTTC. This gives the protein CASSLDVFGTGETSNYGYTF.

The chain is built from TRBV19 and TRBJ2-7; 9 nucleotides agree with TRBD1. Per germline, CDR1 LNHDA and CDR2 SQIVND (reference sequence). The trim removed 6 bases at V and 5 bases at J, leaving 5 bases unmatched. The CDR3 totals 13 residues. The CDR3 loop reads CASSDRGGDEQYF. CDR3 nucleotides: TGTGCCAGTAGCGACAGGGGGGGAGACGAGCAGTACTTC.

The CDR3 coding sequence is TGTGCCAGCAGCTTAAATCAGTACAATGAGCAGTTCTTC. Its translation: CASSLNQYNEQFF. The chain recombines TRBV11-3 with TRBJ2-1; D gene ambiguous. The ends were cut back, 2 bases at V and 4 bases at J, with 6 bases in the middle. Germline assignment: CDR1 SGHNT and CDR2 YENEEA. CDR3 length: 13 amino acids.